Detailed here is one TCR beta chain. Its matching antigen is unknown. V lost 9 bases to trimming and J lost 1 base; unmatched junction nucleotides: 7. This CDR3 is 14 amino acids long. Germline CDR1 LNHDA, CDR2 SQIVND (reference sequence). Exclusion of a patient resulted from uncontrolled infection, other autoimmune disease, pregnancy or lactation. This sample is drawn from a study of T cells in Graves' hyperthyroidism and ophthalmopathy. RNA transcripts provided the source from which TCR beta CDR3 regions were amplified. A first-round RT-PCR of the TCR CDR3 used the HTBI primer set. Using its own MiXCR run on the multiplex PCR reads, TCRdb lists one record per CDR3 protein. The table has 500,000 to 600,000 distinct CDR3 sequences, about 45% seen once; the top ten hold around 8%. Study-wide points: Patients with ophthalmopathy were separated from those with stable hyperthyroidism by a 13 V-J model.

Sequences were obtained from peripheral blood or thyroid tissue (not recorded which). The TCR sequence derives from a woman between 18 and 29 years old with Graves' hyperthyroidism. The rearrangement links TRBV19 to TRBJ2-3, with 7 bases identical to TRBD1. Here the CDR3 DNA reads TGTGCCAGCTTCGACAGGGCGCGCACAGATACGCAGTATTTT. Translation: CASFDRARTDTQYF.